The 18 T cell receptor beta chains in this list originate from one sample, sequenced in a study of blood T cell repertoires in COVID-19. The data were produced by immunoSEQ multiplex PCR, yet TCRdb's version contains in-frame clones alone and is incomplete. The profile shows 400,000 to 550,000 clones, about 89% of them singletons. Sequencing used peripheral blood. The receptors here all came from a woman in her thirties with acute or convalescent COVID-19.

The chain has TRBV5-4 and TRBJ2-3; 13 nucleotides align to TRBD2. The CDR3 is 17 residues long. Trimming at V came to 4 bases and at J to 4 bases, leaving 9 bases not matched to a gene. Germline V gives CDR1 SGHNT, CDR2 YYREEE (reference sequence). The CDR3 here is CASSPGTSGVEADTQYF. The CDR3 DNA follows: TGTGCCAGCAGCCCAGGGACTAGCGGGGTGGAGGCAGATACGCAGTATTTT.

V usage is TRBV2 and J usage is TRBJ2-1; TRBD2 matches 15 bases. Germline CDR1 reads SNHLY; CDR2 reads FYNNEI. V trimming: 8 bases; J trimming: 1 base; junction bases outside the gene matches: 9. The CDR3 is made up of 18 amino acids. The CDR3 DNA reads TGTGCCAGCGGTAGGACTAGCGGGGGGGCGAGGTCCTACAATGAGCAGTTCTTC. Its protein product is CASGRTSGGARSYNEQFF.

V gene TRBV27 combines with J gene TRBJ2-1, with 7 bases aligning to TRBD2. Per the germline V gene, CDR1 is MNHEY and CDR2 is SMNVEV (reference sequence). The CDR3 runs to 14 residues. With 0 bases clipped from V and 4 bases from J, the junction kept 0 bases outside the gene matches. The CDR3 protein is CASSLSGGYNEQFF. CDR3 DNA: TGTGCCAGCAGTTTATCCGGGGGGTACAATGAGCAGTTCTTC.

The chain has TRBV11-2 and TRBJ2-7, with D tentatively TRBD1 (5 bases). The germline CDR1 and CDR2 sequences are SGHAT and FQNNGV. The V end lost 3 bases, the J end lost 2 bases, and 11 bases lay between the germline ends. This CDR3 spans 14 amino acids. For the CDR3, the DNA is TGTGCCAGCAGCTTTGGGGCCCACCCCTACGAGCAGTACTTC. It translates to CASSFGAHPYEQYF. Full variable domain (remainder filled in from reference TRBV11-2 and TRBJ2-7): EAGVAQSPRYKIIEKRQSVAFWCNPISGHATLYWYQQILGQGPKLLIQFQNNGVVDDSQLPKDRFSAERLKGVDSTLKIQPAKLEDSAVYLCASSFGAHPYEQYFGPGTRLTVT.

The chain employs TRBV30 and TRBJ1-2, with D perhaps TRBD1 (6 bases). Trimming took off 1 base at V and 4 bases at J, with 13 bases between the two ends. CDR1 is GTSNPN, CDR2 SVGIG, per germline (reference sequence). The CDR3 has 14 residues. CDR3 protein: CAWSAGVGAYGYTF. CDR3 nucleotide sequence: TGTGCCTGGAGTGCAGGGGTAGGGGCCTATGGCTACACCTTC.

The chain's CDR3 is CATSDGNGYEQYF. The CDR3 region has the DNA TGTGCCACCAGTGATGGAAACGGGTACGAGCAGTACTTC. The chain has TRBV24-1 and TRBJ2-7; no definite D call. Trimming left V 3 bases short and J 4 bases short, with 9 bases between. The germline V gene has CDR1 KGHDR and CDR2 SFDVKD. The CDR3 has 13 amino acids.

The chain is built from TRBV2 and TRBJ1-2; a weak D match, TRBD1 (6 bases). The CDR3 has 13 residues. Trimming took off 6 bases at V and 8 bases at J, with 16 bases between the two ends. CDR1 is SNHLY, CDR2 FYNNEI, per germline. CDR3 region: CASRNREAAGYTF. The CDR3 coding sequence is TGTGCCAGCAGGAACAGGGAAGCGGCGGGCTACACCTTC.

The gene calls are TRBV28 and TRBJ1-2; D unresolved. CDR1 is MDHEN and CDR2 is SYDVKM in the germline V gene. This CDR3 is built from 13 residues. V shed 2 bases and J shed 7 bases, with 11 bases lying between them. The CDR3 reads CASSLEVVGGYTF. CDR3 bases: TGTGCCAGCAGTTTAGAGGTAGTGGGTGGCTACACCTTC.

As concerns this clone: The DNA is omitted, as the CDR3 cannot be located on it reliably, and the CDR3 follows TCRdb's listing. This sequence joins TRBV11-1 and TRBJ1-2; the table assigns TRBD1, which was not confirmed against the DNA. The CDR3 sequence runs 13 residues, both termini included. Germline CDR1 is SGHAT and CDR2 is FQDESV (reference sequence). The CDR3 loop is CASSVGQGNLHAF.

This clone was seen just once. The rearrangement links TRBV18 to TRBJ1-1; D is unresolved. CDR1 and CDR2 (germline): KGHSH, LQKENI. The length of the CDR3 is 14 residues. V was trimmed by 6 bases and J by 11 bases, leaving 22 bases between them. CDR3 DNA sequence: TGTGCCAGCTCCCGCGAGGGAGGTCCGATTTTGGCTTTCTTT. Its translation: CASSREGGPILAFF.

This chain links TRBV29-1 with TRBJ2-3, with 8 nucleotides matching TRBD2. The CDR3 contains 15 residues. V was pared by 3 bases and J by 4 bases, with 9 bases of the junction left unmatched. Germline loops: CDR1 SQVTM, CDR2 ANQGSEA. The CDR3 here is CSVDEGLDRSDTQYF. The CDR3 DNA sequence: TGCAGCGTTGATGAGGGACTAGATCGCTCAGATACGCAGTATTTT.

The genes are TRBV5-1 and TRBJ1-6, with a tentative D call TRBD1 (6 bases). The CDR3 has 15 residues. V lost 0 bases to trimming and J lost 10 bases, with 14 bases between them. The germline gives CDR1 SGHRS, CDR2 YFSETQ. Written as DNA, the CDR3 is TGCGCCAGCAGCTTGGGAGGGGTGGGGGCCTCACCCCTCCACTTT. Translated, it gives CASSLGGVGASPLHF.

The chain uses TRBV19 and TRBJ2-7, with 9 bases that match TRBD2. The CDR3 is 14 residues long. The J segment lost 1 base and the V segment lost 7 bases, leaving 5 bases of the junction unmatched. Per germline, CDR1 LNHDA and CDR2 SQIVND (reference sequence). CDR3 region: CASKPSGTSYEQYF. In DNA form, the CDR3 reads TGTGCCAGTAAGCCTAGCGGGACTTCCTACGAGCAGTACTTC.

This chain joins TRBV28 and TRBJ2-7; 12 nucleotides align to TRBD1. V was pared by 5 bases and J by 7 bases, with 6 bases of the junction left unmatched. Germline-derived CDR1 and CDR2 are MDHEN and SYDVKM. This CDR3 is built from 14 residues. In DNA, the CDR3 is TGTGCCAGCAGTGAGGGACAGGGGGCGCGGGAGCAGTACTTC. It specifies CASSEGQGAREQYF.

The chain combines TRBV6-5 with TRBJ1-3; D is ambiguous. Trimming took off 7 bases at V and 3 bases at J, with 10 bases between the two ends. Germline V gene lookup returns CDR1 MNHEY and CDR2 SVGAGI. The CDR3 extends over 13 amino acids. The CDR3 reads CASMRGLGNTIYF. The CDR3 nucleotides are TGTGCCAGCATGAGAGGCCTTGGAAACACCATATATTTT.

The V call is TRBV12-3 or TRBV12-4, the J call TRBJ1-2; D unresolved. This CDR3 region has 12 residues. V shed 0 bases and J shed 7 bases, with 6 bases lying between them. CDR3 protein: CASSLASGGYTF. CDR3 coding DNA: TGTGCCAGCAGTTTAGCCTCGGGTGGCTACACCTTC.

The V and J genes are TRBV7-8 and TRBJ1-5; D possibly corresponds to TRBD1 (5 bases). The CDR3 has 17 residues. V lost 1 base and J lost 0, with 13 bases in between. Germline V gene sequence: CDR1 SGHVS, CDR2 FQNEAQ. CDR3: CASSLGWLRDSNQPQHF. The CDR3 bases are TGTGCCAGCAGCTTAGGATGGCTCAGGGATAGCAATCAGCCCCAGCATTTT.

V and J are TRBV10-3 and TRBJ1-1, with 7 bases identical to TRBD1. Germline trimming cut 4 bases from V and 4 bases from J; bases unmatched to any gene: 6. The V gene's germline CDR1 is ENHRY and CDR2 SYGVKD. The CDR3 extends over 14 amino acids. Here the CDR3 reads CAISVGGVGTEAFF. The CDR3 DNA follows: TGTGCCATCAGTGTAGGGGGCGTCGGCACTGAAGCTTTCTTT.